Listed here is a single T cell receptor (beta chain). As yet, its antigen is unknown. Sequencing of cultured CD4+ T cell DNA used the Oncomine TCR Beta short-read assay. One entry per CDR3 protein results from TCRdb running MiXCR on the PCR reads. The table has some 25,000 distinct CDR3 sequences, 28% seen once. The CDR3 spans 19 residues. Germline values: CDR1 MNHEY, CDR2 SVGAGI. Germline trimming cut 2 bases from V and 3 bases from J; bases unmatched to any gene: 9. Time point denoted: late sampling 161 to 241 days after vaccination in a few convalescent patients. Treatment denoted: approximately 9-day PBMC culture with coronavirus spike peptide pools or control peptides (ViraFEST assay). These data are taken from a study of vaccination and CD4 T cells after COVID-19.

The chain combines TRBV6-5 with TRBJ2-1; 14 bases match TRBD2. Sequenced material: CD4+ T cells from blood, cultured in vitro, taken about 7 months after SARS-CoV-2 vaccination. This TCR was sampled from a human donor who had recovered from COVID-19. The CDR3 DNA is TGTGCCAGCAGTTACAGGACAGGGGGGACTAGCGGGAGCTACAATGAGCAGTTCTTC. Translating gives CASSYRTGGTSGSYNEQFF.